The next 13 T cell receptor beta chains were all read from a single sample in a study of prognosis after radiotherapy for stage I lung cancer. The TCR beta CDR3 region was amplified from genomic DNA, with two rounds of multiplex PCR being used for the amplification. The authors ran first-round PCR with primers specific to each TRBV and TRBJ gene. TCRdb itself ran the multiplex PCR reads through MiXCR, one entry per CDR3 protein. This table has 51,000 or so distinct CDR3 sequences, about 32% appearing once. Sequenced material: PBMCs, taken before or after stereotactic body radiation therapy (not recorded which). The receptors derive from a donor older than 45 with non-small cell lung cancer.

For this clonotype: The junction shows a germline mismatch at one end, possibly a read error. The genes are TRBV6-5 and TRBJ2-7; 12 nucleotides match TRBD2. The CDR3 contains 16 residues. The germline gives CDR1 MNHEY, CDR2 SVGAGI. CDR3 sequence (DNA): TGTACCAGCAGTTACGGGACTAGCGGGCCGTATTACGAGCAGTACTTC. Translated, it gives CTSSYGTSGPYYEQYF.

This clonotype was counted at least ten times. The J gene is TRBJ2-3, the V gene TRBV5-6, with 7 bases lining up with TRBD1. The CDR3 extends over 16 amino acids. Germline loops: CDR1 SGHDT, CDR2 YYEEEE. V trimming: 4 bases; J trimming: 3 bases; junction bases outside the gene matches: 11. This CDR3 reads CASSVGGRQGTDTQYF. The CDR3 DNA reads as TGTGCCAGCAGCGTAGGGGGACGACAGGGAACAGATACGCAGTATTTT.

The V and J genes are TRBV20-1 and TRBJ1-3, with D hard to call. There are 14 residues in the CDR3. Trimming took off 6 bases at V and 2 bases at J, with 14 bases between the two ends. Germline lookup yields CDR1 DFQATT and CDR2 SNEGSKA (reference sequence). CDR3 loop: CSANLGGTGNTIYF. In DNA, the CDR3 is TGCAGTGCCAACCTTGGCGGGACTGGAAACACCATATATTTT.

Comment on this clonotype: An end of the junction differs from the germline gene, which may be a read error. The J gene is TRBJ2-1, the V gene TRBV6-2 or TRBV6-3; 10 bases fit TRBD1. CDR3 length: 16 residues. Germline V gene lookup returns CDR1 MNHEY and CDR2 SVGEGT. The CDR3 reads CASSFPTGGARNDQFF. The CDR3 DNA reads TGTGCCAGCAGTTTCCCGACAGGGGGCGCCAGGAATGATCAGTTCTTC.

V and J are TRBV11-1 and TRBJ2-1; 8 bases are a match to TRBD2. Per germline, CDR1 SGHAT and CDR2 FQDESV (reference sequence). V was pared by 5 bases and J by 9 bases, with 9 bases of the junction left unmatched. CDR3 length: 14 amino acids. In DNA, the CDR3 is TGTGCCAGCAGCCTAGTACTAGCGGAAGGTGAGCAGTTCTTC. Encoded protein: CASSLVLAEGEQFF.

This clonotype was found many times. The CDR3 sequence is CASSQVTGGTGELFF. The CDR3 DNA reads TGCGCCAGCAGCCAAGTGACAGGGGGCACCGGGGAGCTGTTTTTT. V gene TRBV4-1 combines with J gene TRBJ2-2; 9 positions agree with TRBD1. Losses at the gene ends were 1 base for V and 4 bases for J; bases not matched to a gene: 1. The CDR3 is 15 residues long. Germline-derived CDR1 and CDR2 are MGHRA and YSYEKL.

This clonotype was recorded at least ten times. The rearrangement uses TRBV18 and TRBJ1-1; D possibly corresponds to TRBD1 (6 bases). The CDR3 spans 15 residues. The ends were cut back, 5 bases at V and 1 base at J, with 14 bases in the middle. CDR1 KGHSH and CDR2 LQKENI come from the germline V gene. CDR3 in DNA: TGTGCCAGCTCAGCTATCAGGGGAGCGAACACTGAAGCTTTCTTT. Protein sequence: CASSAIRGANTEAFF.

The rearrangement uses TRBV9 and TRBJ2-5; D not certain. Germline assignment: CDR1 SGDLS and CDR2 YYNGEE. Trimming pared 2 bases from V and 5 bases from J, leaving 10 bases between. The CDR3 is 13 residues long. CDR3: CASSVGQQETQYF. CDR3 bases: TGTGCCAGCAGCGTCGGGCAGCAGGAGACCCAGTACTTC.

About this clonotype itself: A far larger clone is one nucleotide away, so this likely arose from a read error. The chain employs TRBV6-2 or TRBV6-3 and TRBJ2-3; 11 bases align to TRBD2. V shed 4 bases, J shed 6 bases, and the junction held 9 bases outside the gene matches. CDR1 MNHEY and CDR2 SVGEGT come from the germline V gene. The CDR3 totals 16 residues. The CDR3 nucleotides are TGTGCCAGCAGTTCCTGTACTAGCGGGAGCGGCGATACGCAGTATTTT. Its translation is CASSSCTSGSGDTQYF.

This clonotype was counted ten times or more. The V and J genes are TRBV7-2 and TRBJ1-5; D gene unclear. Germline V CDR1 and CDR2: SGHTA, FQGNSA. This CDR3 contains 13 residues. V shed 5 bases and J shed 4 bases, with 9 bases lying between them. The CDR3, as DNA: TGTGCCAGCAGCCCTGTCCAGAATCAGCCCCAGCATTTT. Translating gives CASSPVQNQPQHF.

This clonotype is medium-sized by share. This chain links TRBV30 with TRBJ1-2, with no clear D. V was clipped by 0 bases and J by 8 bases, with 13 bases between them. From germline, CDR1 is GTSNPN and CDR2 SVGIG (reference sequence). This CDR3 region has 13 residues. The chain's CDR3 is CAWSVGREGGYTF. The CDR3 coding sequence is TGTGCCTGGAGTGTCGGTCGGGAAGGGGGCTACACCTTC.

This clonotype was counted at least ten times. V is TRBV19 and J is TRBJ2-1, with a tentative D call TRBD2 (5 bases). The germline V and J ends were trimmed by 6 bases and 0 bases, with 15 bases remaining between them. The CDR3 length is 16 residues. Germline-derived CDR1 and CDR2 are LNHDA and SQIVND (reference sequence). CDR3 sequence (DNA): TGTGCCAGTAGGGTATGGGGTGGGAGCTCCTACAATGAGCAGTTCTTC. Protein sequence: CASRVWGGSSYNEQFF.

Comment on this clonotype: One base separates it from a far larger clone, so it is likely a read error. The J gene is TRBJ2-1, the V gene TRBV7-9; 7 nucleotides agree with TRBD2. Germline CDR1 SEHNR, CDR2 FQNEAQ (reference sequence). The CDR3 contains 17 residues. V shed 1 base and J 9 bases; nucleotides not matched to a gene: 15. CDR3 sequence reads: CASSLGPRGSAGGEQFF. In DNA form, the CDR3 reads TGTGCCAGCAGCTTAGGGCCCCGCGGGAGCGCCGGGGGTGAGCAGTTCTTC. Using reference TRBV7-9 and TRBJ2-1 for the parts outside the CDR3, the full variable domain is DTGVSQNPRHKITKRGQNVTFRCDPISEHNRLYWYRQTLGQGPEFLTYFQNEAQLEKSRLLSDRFSAERPKGSFSTLEIQRTEQGDSAMYLCASSLGPRGSAGGEQFFGPGTRLTVL.